The present entry profiles one TCR beta chain with its context. Antigen: not known. The entry originates in a study of CD4+ T cells in melanoma. Looked up from germline, CDR1 is MNHNS and CDR2 is SASEGT. The CDR3 runs to 14 residues. Trimming took 6 bases from V and 0 from J, leaving 10 bases between them. TCRdb keeps only in-frame clones here, not all; method: immunoSEQ multiplex PCR. The table records about 140,000 clones, over 90% of them present only once. Study-level findings and limits: A reported correlation linked neoantigen-specific CD4+ T cells to CD8+, macrophage and B cell function.

The rearrangement joins TRBV6-1 to TRBJ2-3; the D gene is possibly TRBD1 (5 bases). This receptor was taken from a human donor with melanoma. The CDR3 nucleotides are TGTGCCAGCAGGGAGCAGGGTAGCACAGATACGCAGTATTTT. Translation gives CASREQGSTDTQYF.